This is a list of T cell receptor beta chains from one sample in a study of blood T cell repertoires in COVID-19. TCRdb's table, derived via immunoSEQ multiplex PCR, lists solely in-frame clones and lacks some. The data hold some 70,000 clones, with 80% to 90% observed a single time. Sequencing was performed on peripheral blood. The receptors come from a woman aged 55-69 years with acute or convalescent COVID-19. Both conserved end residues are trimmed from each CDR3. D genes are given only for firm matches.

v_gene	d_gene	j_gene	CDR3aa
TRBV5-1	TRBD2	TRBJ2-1	ASRDPSGGSYNEQF
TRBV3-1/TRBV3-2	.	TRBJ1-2	ASSHAGDGYT
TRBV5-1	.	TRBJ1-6	ASSLARSPAGYSPLH
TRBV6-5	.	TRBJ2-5	ASRKGRKEGETQY
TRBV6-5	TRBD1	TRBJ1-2	ASRRQGALGYT
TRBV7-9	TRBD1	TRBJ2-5	ASSKGITGVGETQY
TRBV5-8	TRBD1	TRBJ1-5	ASNPGQGFQPQH
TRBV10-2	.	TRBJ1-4	ASSEASSEKLF
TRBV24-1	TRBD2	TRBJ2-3	ATSDLVAGGRIDTQY
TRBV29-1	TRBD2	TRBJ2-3	SVVRLAGDLDTQY
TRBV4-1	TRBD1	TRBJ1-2	ASSQDAAGGNYGYT
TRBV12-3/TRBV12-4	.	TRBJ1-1	ASSLVKYSEAF
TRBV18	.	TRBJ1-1	ASSPRETANTEAF
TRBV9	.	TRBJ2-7	ASSVGTSQTYEQY
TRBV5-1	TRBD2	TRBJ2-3	ASSLDGGRGDTQY
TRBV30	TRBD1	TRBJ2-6	AGTLQGAGNSGANVLT
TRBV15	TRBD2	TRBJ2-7	ATSNPTGLAGGEQY
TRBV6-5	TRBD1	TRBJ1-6	ASRYMTGINSPLH
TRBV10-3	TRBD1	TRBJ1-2	AISESTPGTGFGI
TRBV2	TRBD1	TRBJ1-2	ASPGQGARDYGYT
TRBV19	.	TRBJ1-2	ASSRTVYGYT
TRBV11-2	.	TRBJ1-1	ASSFDREGSTEAF
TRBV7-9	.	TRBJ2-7	ASSSFRPGSYEQY
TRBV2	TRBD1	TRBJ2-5	ASSALTGVSETQY
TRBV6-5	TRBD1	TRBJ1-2	ASSQGQGALRGYT
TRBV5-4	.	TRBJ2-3	ASSLVGGNTDTQY
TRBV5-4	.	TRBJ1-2	ASSRTVPSYGYT
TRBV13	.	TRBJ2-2	ASSLGLQFGELF
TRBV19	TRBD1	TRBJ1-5	ASRQGASQPQH
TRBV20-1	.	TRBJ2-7	SASSQGYEQY
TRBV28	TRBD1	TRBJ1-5	ASSLTRRTGVNSNQPQH
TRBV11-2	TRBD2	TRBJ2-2	ASSWGTTLENTGELF
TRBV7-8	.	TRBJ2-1	ASQGGRPPSYNEQF
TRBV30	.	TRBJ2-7	AWSVSRVPYEQY
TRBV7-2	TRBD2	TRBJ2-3	ASSYSGGPTDTQY
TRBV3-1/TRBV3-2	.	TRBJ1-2	ASSQATFYGYT
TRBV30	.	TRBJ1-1	AWRFMSTGQTEAF
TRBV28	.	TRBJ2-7	ASSKTGLIYEQY
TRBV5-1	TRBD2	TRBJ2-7	ASSLGLAIDEQY
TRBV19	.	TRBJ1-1	ASSSGVSEAF
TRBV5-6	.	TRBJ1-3	ASSLAAVSGNTIY
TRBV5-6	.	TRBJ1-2	ASSLDEYYGYT
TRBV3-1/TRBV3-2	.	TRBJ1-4	ASRNFGQGGNEKLF
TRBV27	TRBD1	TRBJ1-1	ASSTLTTGTNTEAF
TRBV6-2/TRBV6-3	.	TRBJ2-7	ASSYTHGGGGPVRH
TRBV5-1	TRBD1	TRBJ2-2	ASSIMGQSTGELF
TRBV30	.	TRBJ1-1	AWSPRGRKYAEAF
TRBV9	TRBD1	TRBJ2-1	ASSFSLGTGIYNEQF
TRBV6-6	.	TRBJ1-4	ASNDSWEKLF